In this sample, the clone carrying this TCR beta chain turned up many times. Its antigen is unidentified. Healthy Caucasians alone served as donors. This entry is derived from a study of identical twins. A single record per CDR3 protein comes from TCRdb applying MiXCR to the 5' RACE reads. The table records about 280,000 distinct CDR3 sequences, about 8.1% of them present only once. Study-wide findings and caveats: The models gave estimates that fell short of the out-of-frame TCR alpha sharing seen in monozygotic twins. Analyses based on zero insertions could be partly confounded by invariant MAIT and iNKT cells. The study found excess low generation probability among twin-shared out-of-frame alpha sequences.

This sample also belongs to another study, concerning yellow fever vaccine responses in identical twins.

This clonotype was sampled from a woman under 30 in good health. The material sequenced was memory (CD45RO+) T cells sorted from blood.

The CDR3 DNA follows: TGTGCCAGCAGCGTAGCGGGAGCTGGCGGGGAGCTGTTTTTT. Its translation: CASSVAGAGGELFF. The chain is built from TRBV9 and TRBJ2-2; possibly TRBD2 for D (6 bases). The CDR3 length is 14 residues. Germline V gives CDR1 SGDLS, CDR2 YYNGEE. V gave up 0 bases and J gave up 7 bases, with 10 bases separating them.